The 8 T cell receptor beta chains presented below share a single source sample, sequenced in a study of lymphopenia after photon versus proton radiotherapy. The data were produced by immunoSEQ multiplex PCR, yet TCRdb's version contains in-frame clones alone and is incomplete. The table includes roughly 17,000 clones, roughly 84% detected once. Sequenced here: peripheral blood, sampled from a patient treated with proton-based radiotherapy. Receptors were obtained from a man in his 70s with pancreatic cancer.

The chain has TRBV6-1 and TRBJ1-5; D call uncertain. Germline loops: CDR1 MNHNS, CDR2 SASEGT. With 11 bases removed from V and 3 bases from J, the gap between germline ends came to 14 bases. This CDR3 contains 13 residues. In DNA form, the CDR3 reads TGTGCCTCCGAGCGGGCGGACAATCAGCCCCAGCATTTT. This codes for CASERADNQPQHF.

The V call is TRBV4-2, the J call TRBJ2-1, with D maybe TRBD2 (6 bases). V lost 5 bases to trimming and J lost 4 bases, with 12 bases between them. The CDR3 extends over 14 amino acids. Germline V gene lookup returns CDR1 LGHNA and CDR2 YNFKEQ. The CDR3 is CASSLAGQYNEQFF. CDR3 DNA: TGTGCCAGCAGCTTGGCGGGGCAATACAATGAGCAGTTCTTC.

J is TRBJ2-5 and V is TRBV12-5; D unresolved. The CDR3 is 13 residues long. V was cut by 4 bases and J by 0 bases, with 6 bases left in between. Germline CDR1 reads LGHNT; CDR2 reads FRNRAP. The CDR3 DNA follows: TGTGCTAGTGGTTCTTCGGACCAAGAGACCCAGTACTTC. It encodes CASGSSDQETQYF.

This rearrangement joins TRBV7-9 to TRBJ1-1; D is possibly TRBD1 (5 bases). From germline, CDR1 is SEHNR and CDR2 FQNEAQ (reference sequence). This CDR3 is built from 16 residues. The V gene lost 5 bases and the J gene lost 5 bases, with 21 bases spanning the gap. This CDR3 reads CASSPSGGALGTEAFF. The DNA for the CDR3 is TGTGCCAGCAGCCCGAGTGGTGGGGCCCTTGGGACTGAAGCTTTCTTT.

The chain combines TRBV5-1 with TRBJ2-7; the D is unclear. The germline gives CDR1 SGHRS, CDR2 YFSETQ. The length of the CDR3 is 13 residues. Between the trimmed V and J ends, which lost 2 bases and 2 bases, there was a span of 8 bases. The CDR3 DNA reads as TGCGCCAGCAGCTTAACGGAGACCTACGAGCAGTACTTC. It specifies CASSLTETYEQYF.

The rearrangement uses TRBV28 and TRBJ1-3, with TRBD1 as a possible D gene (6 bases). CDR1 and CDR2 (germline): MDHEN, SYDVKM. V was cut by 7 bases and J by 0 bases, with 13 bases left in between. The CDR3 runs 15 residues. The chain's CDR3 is CASIMRGSSGNTIYF. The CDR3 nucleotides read TGTGCCAGCATCATGAGGGGGAGCTCTGGAAACACCATATATTTT. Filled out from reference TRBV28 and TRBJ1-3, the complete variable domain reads DVKVTQSSRYLVKRTGEKVFLECVQDMDHENMFWYRQDPGLGLRLIYFSYDVKMKEKGDIPEGYSVSREKKERFSLILESASTNQTSMYLCASIMRGSSGNTIYFGEGSWLTVV.

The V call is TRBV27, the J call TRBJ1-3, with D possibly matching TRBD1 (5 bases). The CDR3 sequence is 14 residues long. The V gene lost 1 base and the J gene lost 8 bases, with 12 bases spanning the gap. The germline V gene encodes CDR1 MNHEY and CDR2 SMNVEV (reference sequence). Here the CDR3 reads CASSLFGGADTIYF. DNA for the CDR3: TGTGCCAGCAGTTTATTTGGGGGAGCAGACACCATATATTTT.

Here the CDR3 DNA reads TGTGCCAGCAGTTACGAGGCGTTTCAGTTCTTC. Its protein product is CASSYEAFQFF. This chain links TRBV6-5 with TRBJ2-1, with unresolved D. The CDR3 consists of 11 residues. V shed 2 bases and J shed 13 bases, with 9 bases lying between them. Germline CDR1 reads MNHEY; CDR2 reads SVGAGI.